Below are 7 T cell receptor beta chains sequenced from a single sample in a study of cytomegalovirus exposure and HLA in healthy donors. The PCR used 60 Vbeta and 13 Jbeta primers. TCRdb's table, derived via immunoSEQ multiplex PCR, lists solely in-frame clones and lacks some. The sample gives approximately 92,000 clones, 60% to 85% of which show up once; around 7.5% is in the top ten. Sequencing was carried out using PBMCs. These TCRs come from a man aged 45 to 65 in good health and CMV-seropositive.

This rearrangement joins TRBV2 to TRBJ2-1, with 12 nucleotides matching TRBD2. Germline values: CDR1 SNHLY, CDR2 FYNNEI. Trimming cost V 4 bases and J 5 bases; bases outside gene matches: 6. The CDR3 spans 16 residues. CDR3 DNA: TGTGCCAGCAGTGGGGCTAGCGGGGGGGAAAACAATGAGCAGTTCTTC. The encoded protein is CASSGASGGENNEQFF.

The chain couples TRBV6-4 to TRBJ2-5, with 8 nucleotides matching TRBD1. The DNA end is a closer match to TRBJ2-7, so the J assignment may be wrong. Germline V CDR1 and CDR2: MRHNA, SNTAGT. This CDR3 spans 14 amino acids. The DNA of the CDR3 is TGTGCCAGCAGTGAACAGGGGGGAGATCACGAGCAGTACTTC. It specifies CASSEQGGDHEQYF.

The chain links TRBV6-1 to TRBJ2-7, with 7 positions matching TRBD2. This CDR3 region has 16 residues. Germline V gives CDR1 MNHNS, CDR2 SASEGT. Trimming cost V 4 bases and J 2 bases; bases outside gene matches: 11. CDR3 protein: CASSVAGLADPYEQYF. CDR3 nucleotides: TGTGCCAGCAGTGTCGCAGGGCTAGCGGATCCCTACGAGCAGTACTTC.

The chain couples TRBV6-5 to TRBJ1-6, with 7 bases matching TRBD1. The V segment lost 8 bases and the J segment 8 bases; nucleotides outside the gene matches: 6. The CDR3 is 13 amino acids. The germline gives CDR1 MNHEY, CDR2 SVGAGI. This CDR3 reads CASRLTGDSPLHF. The CDR3 bases are TGTGCCAGCCGCTTAACAGGGGATTCACCCCTCCACTTT.

This clone was detected once. V is TRBV19 and J is TRBJ2-7; TRBD1 agrees at 12 bases. V lost 4 bases, J lost 4 bases, and 5 bases stayed unmatched. Germline CDR1 and CDR2: LNHDA and SQIVND (reference sequence). The CDR3 covers 15 residues. CDR3 amino acids: CASSTPGQGAYEQYF. In nucleotides, the CDR3 is TGTGCCAGTAGTACTCCGGGACAGGGGGCTTACGAGCAGTACTTC. The full variable domain, rest sourced from reference TRBV19 and TRBJ2-7, is DGGITQSPKYLFRKEGQNVTLSCEQNLNHDAMYWYRQDPGQGLRLIYYSQIVNDFQKGDIAEGYSVSREKKESFPLTVTSAQKNPTAFYLCASSTPGQGAYEQYFGPGTRLTVT.

V gene TRBV7-9 combines with J gene TRBJ2-4; 13 bases fit TRBD2. The V gene's germline CDR1 is SEHNR and CDR2 FQNEAQ (reference sequence). The CDR3 has 17 residues. After removal of 4 bases from V and 6 bases from J, the junction contained 9 bases not matched to a gene. The CDR3 DNA reads as TGTGCCAGCAGCTGGACTAGCGGGGGTAAATGGGGAAACATTCAGTACTTC. Its translation: CASSWTSGGKWGNIQYF. Supplemented by reference TRBV7-9 and TRBJ2-4, the full variable domain reads DTGVSQNPRHKITKRGQNVTFRCDPISEHNRLYWYRQTLGQGPEFLTYFQNEAQLEKSRLLSDRFSAERPKGSFSTLEIQRTEQGDSAMYLCASSWTSGGKWGNIQYFGAGTRLSVL.

The rearrangement links TRBV7-9 to TRBJ2-7; 10 bases match TRBD1. The germline V gene encodes CDR1 SEHNR and CDR2 FQNEAQ (reference sequence). The CDR3 loop spans 14 amino acids. Trimming at V came to 5 bases and at J to 4 bases, leaving 5 bases not matched to a gene. CDR3 loop: CASSPDRGRYEQYF. CDR3 bases: TGTGCCAGCAGCCCAGACAGGGGGCGGTACGAGCAGTACTTC.